This T cell receptor (beta chain) was found in a study of T cell repertoires in cytomegalovirus infection (dated by TCRdb to between 2018 and 2020). Regarding the study in general: The HLA type of each donor mattered for the analysis, because public TCR beta signatures pointed to carriage of CMV infection along with the matching HLA type.

Sequencing was carried out with an Illumina HiSeq 1500. The public reads were reprocessed in TCRdb via fastp at Q25 and MiXCR, keeping in-frame beta chains. Rows matching on CDR3 protein sequence are summarized as one entry with the most common DNA and genes. This sample comprises about 110,000 distinct CDR3 sequences, around 9.1% of them detected only once. The leading ten clones occupy around 33% of the sample. Reading the germline V gene (reference sequence) gives CDR1 MNHNY and CDR2 SVGAGI. Counted from cysteine to phenylalanine, this CDR3 has 15 amino acids. The retained sequence is limited to the CDR3, 45 bases, with the frame set at the first base. Trimming takes 6 bases off V and 0 bases off J; junction bases not matched to a gene: 4. The paper as a whole reports these results and caveats: The ex vivo response was dominated by HLA-C-restricted CMV-specific TCR beta clonotypes, which also provided the single most frequent clonotype in two of eight donors. In both this cohort and an independent cohort of some 380 donors, the cumulative frequency of public TCR beta family members distinguished carriers of CMV infection plus the relevant HLA type.

This clonotype was counted only a few times. Its binding antigen is unknown. Base qualities are not at hand, and no much larger clone is one base apart. The rearranged segments are TRBV6-6 and TRBJ2-1, and TRBD2 matches 8 of the central bases. The sequence was obtained from a human donor in good health (CMV status not recorded). Some clones in this sample may be carry-over from other donors' samples. Sequencing was carried out using PBMCs, sequenced either directly or after in vitro stimulation (not recorded which). The CDR3 region reads CASRLLAVSYNEQFF. The DNA sequence reads TGTGCCAGCAGGCTACTAGCGGTCTCCTACAATGAGCAGTTCTTC.